This TCR beta chain is from a study of neurological immune-mediated disorders. Findings and caveats of the study: HTLV-1-associated myelopathy displayed the greatest TCR clonal expansion, and multiple sclerosis exhibited the smallest, lower than that of healthy controls. No sharing of CDR3 amino acid sequences was observed among expanded clones across subjects, suggesting private repertoires in all groups.

The cDNA came from 5'RACE with 10-nucleotide random UMIs. Every sequencing run drew on 15-18 subjects and yielded over 200 million TCR-beta sequences. TCRdb used MiXCR to reprocess the 5' RACE reads, holding one entry per CDR3 protein. The data contain tens of thousands of distinct CDR3 sequences, approximately 25% of them seen just once; the ten biggest clones take up 3.5% to 5.5%. Time point here: technical triplicate 2. In its sample, this clonotype was seen a few times. The target antigen is unknown. The germline V gene has CDR1 MGHRA and CDR2 YSYEKL. The V end lost 0 bases, the J end lost 6 bases, and 12 bases lay between the germline ends. This CDR3 has 15 residues.

Sequenced: PBMCs. This chain connects TRBV4-1 to TRBJ1-5; D is unclear. The receptor was isolated from a man aged 55 to 70 with HTLV-1-associated myelopathy (HAM/TSP). The DNA of the CDR3 is TGCGCCAGCAGCCAAGATCCGGGATCGGTTCAGCCCCAGCATTTT. This codes for CASSQDPGSVQPQHF.